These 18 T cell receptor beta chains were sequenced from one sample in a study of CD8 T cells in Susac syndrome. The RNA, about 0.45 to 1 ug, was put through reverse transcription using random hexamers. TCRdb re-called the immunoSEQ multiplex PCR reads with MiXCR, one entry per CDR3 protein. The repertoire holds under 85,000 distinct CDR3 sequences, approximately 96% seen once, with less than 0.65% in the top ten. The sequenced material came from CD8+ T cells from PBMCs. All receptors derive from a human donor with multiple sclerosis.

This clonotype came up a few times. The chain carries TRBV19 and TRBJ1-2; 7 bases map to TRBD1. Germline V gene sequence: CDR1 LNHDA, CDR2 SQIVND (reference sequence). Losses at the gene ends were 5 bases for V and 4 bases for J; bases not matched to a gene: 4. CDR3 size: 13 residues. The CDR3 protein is CASSLGTAYGYTF. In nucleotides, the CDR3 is TGTGCCAGTAGTCTCGGGACAGCCTATGGCTACACCTTC.

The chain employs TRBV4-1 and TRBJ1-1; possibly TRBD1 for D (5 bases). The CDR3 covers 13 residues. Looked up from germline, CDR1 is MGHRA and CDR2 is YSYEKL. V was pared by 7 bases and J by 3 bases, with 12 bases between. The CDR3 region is CASNEGPHTEAFF. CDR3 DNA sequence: TGCGCCAGCAACGAGGGGCCGCACACTGAAGCTTTCTTT.

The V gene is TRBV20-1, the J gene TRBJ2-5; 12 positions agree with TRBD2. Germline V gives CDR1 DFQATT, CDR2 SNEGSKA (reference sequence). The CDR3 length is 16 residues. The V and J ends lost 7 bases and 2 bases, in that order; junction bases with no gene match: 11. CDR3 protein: CSGITSGGPEQETQYF. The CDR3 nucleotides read TGCAGTGGGATCACTAGCGGGGGGCCCGAACAAGAGACCCAGTACTTC.

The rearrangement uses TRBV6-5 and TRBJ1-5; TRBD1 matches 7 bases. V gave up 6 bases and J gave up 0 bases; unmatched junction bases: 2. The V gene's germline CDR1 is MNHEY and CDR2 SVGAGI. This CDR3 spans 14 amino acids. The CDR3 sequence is CASRGTVSNQPQHF. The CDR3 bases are TGTGCCAGCAGGGGGACAGTTAGCAATCAGCCCCAGCATTTT.

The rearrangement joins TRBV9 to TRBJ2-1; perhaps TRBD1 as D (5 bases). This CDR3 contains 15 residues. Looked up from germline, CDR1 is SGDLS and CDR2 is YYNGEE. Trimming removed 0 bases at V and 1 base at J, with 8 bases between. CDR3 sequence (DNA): TGTGCCAGCAGCGTAGGACAGTATTCCTACAATGAGCAGTTCTTC. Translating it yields CASSVGQYSYNEQFF.

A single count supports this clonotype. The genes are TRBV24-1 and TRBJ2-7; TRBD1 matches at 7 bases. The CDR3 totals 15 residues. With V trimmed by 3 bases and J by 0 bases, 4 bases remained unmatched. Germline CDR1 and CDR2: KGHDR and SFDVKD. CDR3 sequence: CATSDLRDSSYEQYF. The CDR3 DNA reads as TGTGCCACCAGTGATCTCCGGGACAGCTCCTACGAGCAGTACTTC.

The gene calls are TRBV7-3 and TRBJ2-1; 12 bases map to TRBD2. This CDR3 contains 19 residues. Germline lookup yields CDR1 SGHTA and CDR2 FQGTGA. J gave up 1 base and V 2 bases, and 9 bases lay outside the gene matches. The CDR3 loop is CASSLGLAGGYGSYNEQFF. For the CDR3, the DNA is TGTGCCAGCAGCTTAGGGCTAGCGGGAGGGTACGGATCCTACAATGAGCAGTTCTTC.

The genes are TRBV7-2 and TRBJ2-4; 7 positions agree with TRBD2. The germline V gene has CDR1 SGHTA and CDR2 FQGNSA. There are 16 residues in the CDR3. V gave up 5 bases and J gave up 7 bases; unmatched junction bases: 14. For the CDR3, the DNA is TGTGCCAGCAGCGCCCGGCCCCCTAGCGGACCCAACATTCAGTACTTC. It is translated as CASSARPPSGPNIQYF.

CDR3 in amino acids: CASRASGNNEQFF. The CDR3 region has the DNA TGTGCCAGCAGGGCTAGCGGGAATAATGAGCAGTTCTTC. The rearrangement uses TRBV2 and TRBJ2-1; 9 nucleotides line up with TRBD2. Germline-derived CDR1 and CDR2 are SNHLY and FYNNEI. V shed 6 bases and J 7 bases; nucleotides not matched to a gene: 4. This CDR3 contains 13 residues.

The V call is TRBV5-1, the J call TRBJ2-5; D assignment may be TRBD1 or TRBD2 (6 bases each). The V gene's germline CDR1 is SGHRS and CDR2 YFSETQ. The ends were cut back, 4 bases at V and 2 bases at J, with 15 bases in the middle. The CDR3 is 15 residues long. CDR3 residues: CASSPEGGRQETQYF. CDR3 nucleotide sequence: TGCGCCAGCAGCCCGGAGGGGGGACGTCAAGAGACCCAGTACTTC. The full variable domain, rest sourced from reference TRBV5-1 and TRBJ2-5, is KAGVTQTPRYLIKTRGQQVTLSCSPISGHRSVSWYQQTPGQGLQFLFEYFSETQRNKGNFPGRFSGRQFSNSRSEMNVSTLELGDSALYLCASSPEGGRQETQYFGPGTRLLVL.

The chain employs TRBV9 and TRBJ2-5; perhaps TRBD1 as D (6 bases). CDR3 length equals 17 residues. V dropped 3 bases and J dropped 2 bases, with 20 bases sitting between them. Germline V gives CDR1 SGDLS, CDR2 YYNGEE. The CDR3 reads CASSAKIHRVGQETQYF. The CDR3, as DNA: TGTGCCAGCAGCGCCAAGATCCACAGGGTGGGTCAAGAGACCCAGTACTTC.

The CDR3 nucleotides are TGTGCCAGCAGCCCCCCGGCCCTGGAGACCCAGTACTTC. Translated: CASSPPALETQYF. V and J are TRBV13 and TRBJ2-5; unclear D gene. This CDR3 region has 13 residues. The V end was cut by 5 bases, the J end by 5 bases, with 12 bases between. The V gene's germline CDR1 is PRHDT and CDR2 FYEKMQ (reference sequence).

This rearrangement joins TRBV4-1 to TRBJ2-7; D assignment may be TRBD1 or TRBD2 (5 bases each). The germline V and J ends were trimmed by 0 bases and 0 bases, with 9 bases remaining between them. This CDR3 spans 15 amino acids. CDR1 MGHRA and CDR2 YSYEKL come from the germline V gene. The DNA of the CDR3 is TGCGCCAGCAGCCAAGAGATCGGGACCTCCTACGAGCAGTACTTC. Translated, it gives CASSQEIGTSYEQYF.

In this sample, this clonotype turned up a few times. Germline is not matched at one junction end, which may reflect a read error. Here the CDR3 DNA reads TGTGCCAGCATCCTCGACAGGGGAACTGAGGCTTTCTTT. As protein: CASILDRGTEAFF. V usage is TRBV6-1 and J usage is TRBJ1-1, with TRBD1 identical over 8 bases. Germline CDR1 is MNHNS and CDR2 is SASEGT. CDR3 length: 13 amino acids.

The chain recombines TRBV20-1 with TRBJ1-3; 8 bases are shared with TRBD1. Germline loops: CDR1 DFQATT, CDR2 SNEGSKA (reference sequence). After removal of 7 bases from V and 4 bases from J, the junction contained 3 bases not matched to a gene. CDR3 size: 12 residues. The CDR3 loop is CSGGDRGNTIYF. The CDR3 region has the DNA TGCAGTGGGGGGGACAGGGGAAACACCATATATTTT.

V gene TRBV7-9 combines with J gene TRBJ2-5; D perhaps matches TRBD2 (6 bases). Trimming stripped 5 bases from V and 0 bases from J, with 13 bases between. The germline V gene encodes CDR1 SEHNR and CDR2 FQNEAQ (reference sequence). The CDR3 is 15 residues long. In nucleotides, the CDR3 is TGTGCCAGCAGCGCTCCCCGGGAGAACCAAGAGACCCAGTACTTC. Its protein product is CASSAPRENQETQYF. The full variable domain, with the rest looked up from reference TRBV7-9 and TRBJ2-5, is DTGVSQNPRHKITKRGQNVTFRCDPISEHNRLYWYRQTLGQGPEFLTYFQNEAQLEKSRLLSDRFSAERPKGSFSTLEIQRTEQGDSAMYLCASSAPRENQETQYFGPGTRLLVL.

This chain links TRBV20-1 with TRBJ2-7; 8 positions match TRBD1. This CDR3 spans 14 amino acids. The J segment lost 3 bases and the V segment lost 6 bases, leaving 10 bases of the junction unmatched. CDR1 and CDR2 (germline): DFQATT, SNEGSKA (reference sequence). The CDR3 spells CSAKSGQEFYEQYF. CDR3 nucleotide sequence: TGCAGTGCCAAGTCGGGACAGGAATTCTACGAGCAGTACTTC.

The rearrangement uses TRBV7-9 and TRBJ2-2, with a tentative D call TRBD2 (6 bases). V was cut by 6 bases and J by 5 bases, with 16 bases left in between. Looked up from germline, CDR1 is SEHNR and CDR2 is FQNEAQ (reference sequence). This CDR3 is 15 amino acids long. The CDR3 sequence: CASRSRDSITGELFF. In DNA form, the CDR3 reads TGTGCCAGCAGATCCCGGGACTCGATAACCGGGGAGCTGTTTTTT.